This entry lists 5 T cell receptor beta chains sequenced from one sample in a study of vaccination and CD4 T cells after COVID-19. The antigens for these receptors are not known. As to time point: late sampling 161 to 241 days after vaccination in a few convalescent patients. The sample's treatment: roughly 10-day PBMC culture with coronavirus spike peptide pools or control peptides (ViraFEST assay). With the Oncomine TCR Beta short-read assay, DNA from cultured CD4+ T cells was sequenced. Each CDR3 protein gets one entry after TCRdb re-called the PCR reads with MiXCR. The profile shows 23,000 or so distinct CDR3 sequences, less than 40% of them singletons. The source material was CD4+ T cells from blood, cultured in vitro, sampled about 7 months after SARS-CoV-2 vaccination. These receptor sequences come from a human donor who had recovered from COVID-19.

The chain uses TRBV28 and TRBJ2-5, with a possible D match to TRBD1 (6 bases). The ends were cut back, 7 bases at V and 1 base at J, with 16 bases in the middle. This CDR3 contains 15 residues. Germline CDR1 is MDHEN and CDR2 is SYDVKM. The CDR3: CASTLTGYGQETQYF. The DNA for the CDR3 is TGTGCCAGCACCCTAACAGGGTATGGCCAAGAGACCCAGTACTTC.

This clonotype was recorded once. J is TRBJ2-3 and V is TRBV28; maybe TRBD2 (6 bases). Germline-derived CDR1 and CDR2 are MDHEN and SYDVKM. Trimming took off 5 bases at V and 10 bases at J, with 16 bases between the two ends. CDR3 length: 13 amino acids. This chain's CDR3 is CASSRPTGVSQYF. As DNA, the CDR3 is TGTGCCAGCAGTAGGCCTACGGGAGTCTCGCAGTATTTT.

The chain combines TRBV6-2 or TRBV6-3 with TRBJ1-6; 8 bases match TRBD1. Trimming removed 6 bases from V and 9 bases from J; junction bases left unmatched: 7. The CDR3 is made up of 14 amino acids. The germline CDR1 and CDR2 sequences are MNHEY and SVGEGT. The DNA for the CDR3 is TGTGCCAGCAGGCCCACAGGGGGGGGTTCACCCCTCCACTTT. It is translated as CASRPTGGGSPLHF.

The V call is TRBV19, the J call TRBJ2-4, with no clear D. The CDR3 consists of 11 residues. Germline loops: CDR1 LNHDA, CDR2 SQIVND (reference sequence). Trimming took 10 bases from V and 6 from J, leaving 10 bases between them. The CDR3 DNA reads as TGTGCCACCAAGGAAGGAAACATTCAGTACTTC. This translates into CATKEGNIQYF.

This clonotype was detected a few times. The rearrangement joins TRBV27 to TRBJ2-5; 9 bases map to TRBD2. Germline V gene sequence: CDR1 MNHEY, CDR2 SMNVEV (reference sequence). The CDR3 sequence is 14 residues long. V gave up 4 bases and J gave up 8 bases; unmatched junction bases: 8. The CDR3 nucleotides read TGTGCCAGCAGTTCGAGGACTAGCGTTCATACCCAGTACTTC. Amino acids: CASSSRTSVHTQYF.